One and the same sample provided the 29 T cell receptor beta chains below, sequenced in a study of PD-L1 blockade in urothelial cancer. Generated by immunoSEQ multiplex PCR, the TCRdb table keeps only in-frame clones and is missing some. In the table there are about 130,000 clones, more than 70% of which are singletons. Time point specified: peripheral blood 6 weeks after treatment start. Material: PBMCs, obtained around atezolizumab (anti-PD-L1) treatment. The receptor set was obtained from a man between 50 and 59 years old with urothelial cancer.

The chain uses TRBV5-4 and TRBJ2-2; 7 nucleotides agree with TRBD2. V shed 3 bases and J 5 bases; nucleotides not matched to a gene: 7. Germline lookup yields CDR1 SGHNT and CDR2 YYREEE (reference sequence). The CDR3 sequence is 15 residues long. The CDR3: CASSSRDYGTGELFF. CDR3 coding DNA: TGTGCCAGCAGCTCTCGGGACTACGGGACCGGGGAGCTGTTTTTT.

The chain carries TRBV5-1 and TRBJ2-7, with TRBD1 matching 8 bases. The V and J ends lost 0 bases and 3 bases, in that order; junction bases with no gene match: 2. This CDR3 has 14 residues. Germline V gene sequence: CDR1 SGHRS, CDR2 YFSETQ. The CDR3 DNA reads as TGCGCCAGCAGCTTGGAAGGACAGGGCTACGAGCAGTACTTC. This gives the protein CASSLEGQGYEQYF. Full variable domain (outside the CDR3, taken from reference TRBV5-1 and TRBJ2-7): KAGVTQTPRYLIKTRGQQVTLSCSPISGHRSVSWYQQTPGQGLQFLFEYFSETQRNKGNFPGRFSGRQFSNSRSEMNVSTLELGDSALYLCASSLEGQGYEQYFGPGTRLTVT.

The chain links TRBV30 to TRBJ1-6, with 7 bases identical to TRBD1. CDR1 and CDR2 (germline): GTSNPN, SVGIG (reference sequence). This CDR3 is 13 amino acids long. Trimming at V came to 5 bases and at J to 9 bases, leaving 7 bases not matched to a gene. The CDR3 region has the DNA TGTGCCTGGGTTACAGGGGAGTTTTCACCCCTCCACTTT. It specifies CAWVTGEFSPLHF.

This clone appeared a few times. The V gene is TRBV5-4, the J gene TRBJ1-2, with 7 positions matching TRBD1. The V segment lost 0 bases and the J segment 8 bases; nucleotides outside the gene matches: 4. CDR3 length: 13 amino acids. Looked up from germline, CDR1 is SGHNT and CDR2 is YYREEE (reference sequence). Here the CDR3 reads CASSLGQGEGYTF. CDR3 sequence (DNA): TGTGCCAGCAGCTTGGGGCAGGGGGAGGGCTACACCTTC.

V and J are TRBV28 and TRBJ1-1; D remains ambiguous. The CDR3 spans 12 residues. Germline V lookup: CDR1 MDHEN, CDR2 SYDVKM. The germline V and J ends were trimmed by 6 bases and 5 bases, with 10 bases remaining between them. The CDR3 DNA follows: TGTGCCAGCAGCCCCCGTCTGACTGAAGCTTTCTTT. It codes for CASSPRLTEAFF.

This rearrangement joins TRBV9 to TRBJ2-3, with 12 bases fitting TRBD2. CDR3 size: 16 residues. V shed 4 bases and J 4 bases; nucleotides not matched to a gene: 7. CDR1 and CDR2 (germline): SGDLS, YYNGEE. DNA for the CDR3: TGTGCCAGCAGCCCCGGGACTAGCGGGTACTCAGATACGCAGTATTTT. Amino acids: CASSPGTSGYSDTQYF.

This clone appeared a single time. J is TRBJ2-7 and V is TRBV11-3, with TRBD1 as a possible D gene (6 bases). Looked up from germline, CDR1 is SGHNT and CDR2 is YENEEA. V gave up 4 bases and J gave up 6 bases, with 10 bases separating them. The CDR3 contains 12 residues. CDR3 DNA: TGTGCCAGCAGCTACTTGGGGGCCGAGCAGTACTTC. This encodes CASSYLGAEQYF.

CDR3 nucleotides: TGCGCCAGCAGCGTCGACAGGGCGAGCTCCTACAATGAGCAGTTCTTC. It translates to CASSVDRASSYNEQFF. The chain combines TRBV5-1 with TRBJ2-1; 7 nucleotides line up with TRBD1. This CDR3 contains 16 residues. CDR1 SGHRS and CDR2 YFSETQ come from the germline V gene. V lost 4 bases to trimming and J lost 0 bases; unmatched junction nucleotides: 7.

V is TRBV9 and J is TRBJ1-4; perhaps TRBD1 as D (6 bases). The CDR3 totals 14 residues. V was pared by 5 bases and J by 3 bases, with 11 bases between. The germline CDR1 and CDR2 sequences are SGDLS and YYNGEE. This chain's CDR3 is CASSRGGANEKLFF. DNA of the CDR3: TGTGCCAGCAGTCGAGGGGGAGCTAATGAAAAACTGTTTTTT. The variable domain in full, with the rest retrieved from reference TRBV9 and TRBJ1-4, is DSGVTQTPKHLITATGQRVTLRCSPRSGDLSVYWYQQSLDQGLQFLIQYYNGEERAKGNILERFSAQQFPDLHSELNLSSLELGDSALYFCASSRGGANEKLFFGSGTQLSVL.

The chain combines TRBV5-1 with TRBJ2-3; possible D gene TRBD2, 5 bases. This CDR3 has 15 residues. The V gene lost 0 bases and the J gene lost 2 bases, with 10 bases spanning the gap. Germline-derived CDR1 and CDR2 are SGHRS and YFSETQ. The CDR3 here is CASSLVASTTDTQYF. CDR3 in DNA: TGCGCCAGCAGCTTGGTAGCGTCGACCACAGATACGCAGTATTTT.

This rearrangement joins TRBV6-5 to TRBJ2-1; 11 nucleotides match TRBD2. Germline loops: CDR1 MNHEY, CDR2 SVGAGI. The CDR3 sequence is 15 residues long. Unmatched junction bases numbered 10, after V lost 6 bases and J lost 9 bases. The CDR3 protein is CASSFSGRALSEQFF. The CDR3 DNA is TGTGCCAGCAGCTTTAGCGGGAGGGCCCTCAGTGAGCAGTTCTTC.

The chain combines TRBV6-5 with TRBJ2-7; tentatively, D is TRBD2 (5 bases). CDR1 is MNHEY, CDR2 SVGAGI, per germline. The CDR3 has 16 residues. With 0 bases removed from V and 0 bases from J, the gap between germline ends came to 12 bases. CDR3 coding DNA: TGTGCCAGCAGTTACTCGAGGCTAGCCGCCTCCTACGAGCAGTACTTC. Amino acids: CASSYSRLAASYEQYF.

The V and J genes are TRBV19 and TRBJ2-5; 9 positions match TRBD2. Germline V lookup: CDR1 LNHDA, CDR2 SQIVND (reference sequence). The trim removed 2 bases at V and 1 base at J, leaving 2 bases unmatched. The CDR3 totals 15 residues. The CDR3 region has the DNA TGTGCCAGTAGTATAAGCGGGAGGTCCCAAGAGACCCAGTACTTC. Residues: CASSISGRSQETQYF.

The chain has TRBV28 and TRBJ2-7, with TRBD2 matching over 10 bases. Germline-derived CDR1 and CDR2 are MDHEN and SYDVKM. This CDR3 spans 16 amino acids. V trimming: 5 bases; J trimming: 1 base; junction bases outside the gene matches: 8. The CDR3 DNA is TGTGCCAGCAGTCCCCGGAGCGGGAGGGCGTCCTACGAGCAGTACTTC. This encodes CASSPRSGRASYEQYF.

V and J are TRBV6-1 and TRBJ1-2; D not certain. Germline values: CDR1 MNHNS, CDR2 SASEGT. V lost 6 bases and J lost 4, with 12 bases in between. CDR3 length: 13 residues. CDR3 region: CASSERVGYGYTF. The CDR3 DNA sequence: TGTGCCAGCAGCGAGAGGGTAGGCTATGGCTACACCTTC.

This clone showed up just a few times. The V and J genes are TRBV4-1 and TRBJ2-1; D is uncertain. This CDR3 is 14 amino acids long. Trimming shortened V by 0 bases and J by 4 bases, and 7 bases separated the two germline ends. CDR1 MGHRA and CDR2 YSYEKL come from the germline V gene. The CDR3, as DNA: TGCGCCAGCAGCCAAGATCGTGAGTACAATGAGCAGTTCTTC. Its protein product is CASSQDREYNEQFF.

This chain links TRBV5-6 with TRBJ2-1, with D unresolved. Germline V CDR1 and CDR2: SGHDT, YYEEEE. Deletions cut 0 bases from V and 10 bases from J, with 5 bases between. This CDR3 is built from 11 residues. CDR3 residues: CASSLVREQFF. The CDR3 coding sequence is TGTGCCAGCAGCTTGGTTCGGGAGCAGTTCTTC.

The chain couples TRBV5-4 to TRBJ2-7; 11 nucleotides agree with TRBD2. CDR1 SGHNT and CDR2 YYREEE come from the germline V gene (reference sequence). The CDR3 has 18 amino acids. Trimming cost V 0 bases and J 0 bases; bases outside gene matches: 8. CDR3 sequence: CASSLGLAGGRSSYEQYF. Written as DNA, the CDR3 is TGTGCCAGCAGCTTGGGGCTAGCGGGAGGCCGAAGCTCCTACGAGCAGTACTTC.

The gene calls are TRBV28 and TRBJ2-1; 10 positions match TRBD2. The V gene's germline CDR1 is MDHEN and CDR2 SYDVKM. V was pared by 0 bases and J by 7 bases, with 6 bases of the junction left unmatched. The CDR3 is 16 residues long. The DNA of the CDR3 is TGTGCCAGCAGTTTATGGGCTAGCGGGAGATTTAATGAGCAGTTCTTC. This sequence encodes CASSLWASGRFNEQFF. The full variable domain, its missing parts supplied by reference TRBV28 and TRBJ2-1, is DVKVTQSSRYLVKRTGEKVFLECVQDMDHENMFWYRQDPGLGLRLIYFSYDVKMKEKGDIPEGYSVSREKKERFSLILESASTNQTSMYLCASSLWASGRFNEQFFGPGTRLTVL.

The chain uses TRBV18 and TRBJ2-7; tentatively, D is TRBD1 (6 bases). This CDR3 region has 13 residues. Trimming removed 6 bases from V and 2 bases from J, with 11 bases in between. Germline V gene lookup returns CDR1 KGHSH and CDR2 LQKENI. CDR3 in amino acids: CASSPGAPYEQYF. The CDR3 DNA sequence: TGTGCCAGCTCGCCAGGGGCGCCCTACGAGCAGTACTTC.

The V gene is TRBV4-1, the J gene TRBJ2-5; 8 bases are shared with TRBD2. Germline CDR1 is MGHRA and CDR2 is YSYEKL. J lost 7 bases, V lost 3 bases, and 7 bases had no gene match. The CDR3 totals 14 residues. The CDR3 region is CASSQAGGPGTQYF. The CDR3 DNA sequence: TGCGCCAGCAGCCAGGCGGGGGGCCCGGGGACCCAGTACTTC.

This clone was detected a few times. The V gene is TRBV28, the J gene TRBJ1-6; D unresolved. Trimming removed 6 bases from V and 10 bases from J, with 16 bases in between. CDR3 size: 14 residues. Germline assignment: CDR1 MDHEN and CDR2 SYDVKM. The chain's CDR3 is CASRSSPRGSPLHF. The CDR3 nucleotides read TGTGCCAGCAGGAGCAGCCCTCGCGGATCACCCCTCCACTTT.

The CDR3 sequence: CASSPSVQETQYF. The DNA for the CDR3 is TGTGCCAGCAGCCCTAGCGTCCAAGAGACCCAGTACTTC. The V call is TRBV6-5, the J call TRBJ2-5; D is perhaps TRBD2 (6 bases). The V and J ends lost 6 bases and 1 base respectively, with 9 bases between them. The CDR3 runs to 13 residues. CDR1 is MNHEY, CDR2 SVGAGI, per germline.

The chain recombines TRBV19 with TRBJ1-1; 9 bases line up with TRBD1. The CDR3 runs 16 residues. The V gene's germline CDR1 is LNHDA and CDR2 SQIVND (reference sequence). Trimming at V came to 10 bases and at J to 1 base, leaving 13 bases not matched to a gene. CDR3 DNA: TGTGCCACCTTGGACAGGGGATTTGGCGCGAACACTGAAGCTTTCTTT. This encodes CATLDRGFGANTEAFF.

About this clone itself: At one end, the junction sequence differs from germline, possibly due to a read error. Other DNA sequences from this sample encode an identical CDR3 as well. DNA for the CDR3: TGTGCTAGCAGTCCGGACGGGAGCTCCTACGAGCAGTACTTC. Encoded protein: CASSPDGSSYEQYF. The rearrangement joins TRBV7-7 to TRBJ2-7; D perhaps matches TRBD2 (6 bases). This CDR3 has 14 amino acids. The germline V gene encodes CDR1 SSHAT and CDR2 FNYEAQ (reference sequence).

This clone turned up a few times. This chain uses TRBV7-9 with TRBJ1-5; no firm D call. V dropped 5 bases and J dropped 1 base, with 6 bases sitting between them. Germline CDR1 SEHNR, CDR2 FQNEAQ (reference sequence). CDR3 length: 13 residues. Here the CDR3 reads CASSPSSNQPQHF. CDR3 coding DNA: TGTGCCAGCAGCCCATCCAGCAATCAGCCCCAGCATTTT.

The chain carries TRBV18 and TRBJ2-7; D is undetermined. V was trimmed by 2 bases and J by 6 bases, leaving 14 bases between them. There are 14 residues in the CDR3. The germline gives CDR1 KGHSH, CDR2 LQKENI. The CDR3 reads CASSPLAESVEQYF. CDR3 DNA sequence: TGTGCCAGCTCACCATTGGCGGAGAGTGTCGAGCAGTACTTC. Complete variable domain (other parts from reference TRBV18 and TRBJ2-7): NAGVMQNPRHLVRRRGQEARLRCSPMKGHSHVYWYRQLPEEGLKFMVYLQKENIIDESGMPKERFSAEFPKEGPSILRIQQVVRGDSAAYFCASSPLAESVEQYFGPGTRLTVT.

The rearrangement joins TRBV4-1 to TRBJ2-1, with 10 bases matching TRBD2. CDR3 length: 16 amino acids. V trimming: 4 bases; J trimming: 12 bases; junction bases outside the gene matches: 15. Germline assignment: CDR1 MGHRA and CDR2 YSYEKL. Here the CDR3 DNA reads TGCGCCAGCAGCCGAGGGGCTAGCGGGAGTATTTTAGGGCAGTTCTTC. Amino acids: CASSRGASGSILGQFF.

The V gene is TRBV7-3, the J gene TRBJ2-6, with 10 bases lining up with TRBD1. CDR3 size: 17 residues. V was pared by 10 bases and J by 0 bases, with 9 bases of the junction left unmatched. Germline V gene lookup returns CDR1 SGHTA and CDR2 FQGTGA. For the CDR3, the DNA is TGTGCCACCTGTCCGGGACAGGGGATCTCTGGGGCCAACGTCCTGACTTTC. Protein product: CATCPGQGISGANVLTF.